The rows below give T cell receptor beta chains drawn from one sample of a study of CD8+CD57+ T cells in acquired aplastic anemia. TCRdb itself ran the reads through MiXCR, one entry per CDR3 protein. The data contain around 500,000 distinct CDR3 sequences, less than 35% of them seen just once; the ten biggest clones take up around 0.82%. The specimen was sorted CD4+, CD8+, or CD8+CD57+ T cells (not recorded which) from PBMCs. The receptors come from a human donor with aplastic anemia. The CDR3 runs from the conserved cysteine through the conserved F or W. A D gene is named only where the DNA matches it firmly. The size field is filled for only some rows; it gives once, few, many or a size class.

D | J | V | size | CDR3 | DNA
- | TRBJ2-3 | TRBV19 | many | CASANRRVPDTQYF | TGTGCCAGTGCTAACAGGAGGGTCCCGGATACGCAGTATTTT
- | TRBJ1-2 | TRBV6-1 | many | CASSSRAGYTF | TGTGCCAGCAGCTCCAGGGCTGGCTACACCTTC
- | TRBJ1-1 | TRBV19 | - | CASIPDGRTEAFF | TGTGCCAGTATCCCGGACGGGAGGACTGAAGCTTTCTTT
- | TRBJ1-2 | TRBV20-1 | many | CSARGARGLGSNYGYTF | TGCAGTGCTAGAGGGGCCAGGGGATTGGGGAGTAACTATGGCTACACCTTC
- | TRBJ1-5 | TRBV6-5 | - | CAGSSGQVYNQPQHF | TGTGCCGGCAGTTCCGGACAAGTCTACAATCAGCCCCAGCATTTT
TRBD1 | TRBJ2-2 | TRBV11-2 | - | CASSGFGTGATGELFF | TGTGCCAGCAGTGGATTCGGGACAGGGGCCACCGGGGAGCTGTTTTTT
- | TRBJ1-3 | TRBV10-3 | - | CAITGTRSGNTIYF | TGTGCCATCACAGGCACTCGCTCTGGAAACACCATATATTTT
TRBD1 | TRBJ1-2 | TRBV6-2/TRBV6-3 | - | CASRLQGANGYTF | TGTGCCAGCAGACTACAGGGGGCGAATGGCTACACCTTC
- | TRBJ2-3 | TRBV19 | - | CASSQGRNTDTQYF | TGTGCCAGTAGCCAGGGACGGAACACAGATACGCAGTATTTT
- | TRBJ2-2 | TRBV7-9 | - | CASSLSPGRNTGELFF | TGTGCCAGCAGCTTATCCCCGGGACGGAACACCGGGGAGCTGTTTTTT
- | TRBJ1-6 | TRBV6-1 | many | CASSVPQGNNSPLHF | TGTGCCAGCAGTGTACCTCAGGGTAATAATTCACCCCTCCACTTT
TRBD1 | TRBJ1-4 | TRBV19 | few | CASSPGQGNEKLFF | TGTGCCAGTAGTCCGGGACAGGGGAACGAAAAACTGTTTTTT
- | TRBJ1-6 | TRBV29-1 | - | CSVVVRRNSPLHF | TGCAGCGTTGTTGTCCGAAGGAATTCACCCCTCCACTTT
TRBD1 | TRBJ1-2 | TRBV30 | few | CAWGQGSHGYTF | TGTGCCTGGGGACAGGGGAGCCATGGCTACACCTTC
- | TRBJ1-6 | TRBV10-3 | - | CASSSPSPGQRNSPLHF | TGTGCCAGCAGTTCACCCAGTCCGGGACAAAGAAATTCACCCCTCCACTTT
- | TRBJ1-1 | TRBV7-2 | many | CASSFNPRTTEAFF | TGTGCCAGCAGCTTTAATCCTAGGACCACTGAAGCTTTCTTT
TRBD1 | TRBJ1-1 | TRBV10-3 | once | CAIKGGTDEAFF | TGTGCCATCAAAGGCGGGACAGATGAAGCTTTCTTT
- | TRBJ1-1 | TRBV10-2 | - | CASSDEGRYGEAFF | TGCGCCAGCAGTGACGAGGGGAGGTATGGTGAAGCTTTCTTT
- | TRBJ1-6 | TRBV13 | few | CASSSTPRSYNSPLHF | TGTGCCAGCAGTTCAACCCCGCGGTCCTATAATTCACCCCTCCACTTT
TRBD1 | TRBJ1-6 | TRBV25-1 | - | CASSQDSGTDNSPLHF | TGTGCCAGCAGCCAAGACTCAGGGACAGATAATTCACCCCTCCACTTT
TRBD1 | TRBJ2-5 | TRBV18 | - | CASSNLQGQETQYF | TGTGCCAGCTCGAACCTACAGGGGCAAGAGACCCAGTACTTC
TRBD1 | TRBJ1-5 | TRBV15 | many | CATSRVGQGVNQPQHF | TGTGCCACCAGCAGAGTTGGTCAGGGGGTTAATCAGCCCCAGCATTTT
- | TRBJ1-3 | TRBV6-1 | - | CASSEAVGKAGNTIYF | TGTGCCAGCAGTGAAGCCGTGGGGAAGGCTGGAAACACCATATATTTT
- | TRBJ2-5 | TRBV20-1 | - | CSARGGGRYQETQYF | TGCAGTGCCAGAGGGGGCGGGAGGTACCAAGAGACCCAATACTTC
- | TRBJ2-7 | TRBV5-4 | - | CASSSRYTYEQYF | TGTGCCAGCAGCTCCAGGTATACCTACGAGCAGTACTTC
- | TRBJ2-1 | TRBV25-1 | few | CASSNAGVTQFF | TGTGCCAGCAGCAATGCAGGGGTGACGCAGTTCTTC
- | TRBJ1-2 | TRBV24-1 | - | CATGGAASLGYTF | TGTGCCACTGGTGGGGCCGCCTCACTGGGCTACACCTTC
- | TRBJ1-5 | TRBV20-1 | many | CSAREGNGNQPQHF | TGCAGTGCTAGAGAAGGGAATGGCAATCAGCCCCAGCATTTT
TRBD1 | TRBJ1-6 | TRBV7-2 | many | CASSNRDRVAYNSPLHF | TGTGCCAGCAGCAACCGGGACAGGGTTGCCTATAATTCACCCCTCCACTTT
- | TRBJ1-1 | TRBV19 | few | CASSPGPENTEAFF | TGTGCCAGCAGTCCCGGGCCAGAGAACACTGAAGCTTTCTTT
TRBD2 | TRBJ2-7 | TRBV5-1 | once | CASRDYSYEQYF | TGCGCCAGCCGGGACTACTCCTACGAGCAGTACTTC
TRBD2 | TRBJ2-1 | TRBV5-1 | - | CASSLLGGLAGVDEQFF | TGCGCCAGCAGCTTGTTGGGAGGACTAGCGGGAGTGGATGAGCAGTTCTTC
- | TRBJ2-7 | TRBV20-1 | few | CSARGPRGYEQYF | TGCAGTGCTAGAGGTCCCCGGGGGTACGAGCAGTACTTC
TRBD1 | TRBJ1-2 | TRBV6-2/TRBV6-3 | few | CASRTTGMRGYTF | TGTGCCAGCAGAACGACAGGGATGAGAGGCTACACCTTC
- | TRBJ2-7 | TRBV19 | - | CARSTDSQSSYEQYF | TGCGCCCGTAGTACAGACAGTCAGAGCTCCTACGAGCAGTACTTC
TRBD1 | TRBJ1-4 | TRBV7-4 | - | CASSPGQGHEKLFF | TGTGCCAGCAGCCCGGGACAGGGGCATGAAAAACTGTTTTTT
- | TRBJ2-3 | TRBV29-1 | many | CSVESSQIRSIF | -
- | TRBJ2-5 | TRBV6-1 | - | CASSEMARGETQYF | TGTGCCAGCAGTGAAATGGCCCGGGGGGAGACCCAGTACTTC
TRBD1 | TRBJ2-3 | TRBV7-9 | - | CASSNGQGADTQYF | TGTGCCAGCAGCAATGGACAGGGAGCAGATACGCAGTATTTT
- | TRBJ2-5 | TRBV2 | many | CASSDRERGTQYF | TGTGCCAGCAGTGATCGGGAACGGGGGACCCAGTACTTC
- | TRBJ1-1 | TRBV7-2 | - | CASSLRQMSTEAFF | TGTGCCAGCAGCTTAAGACAGATGAGCACTGAAGCTTTCTTT
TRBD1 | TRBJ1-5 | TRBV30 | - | CAWSYRGAGGNQPQHF | TGTGCCTGGAGTTATCGGGGCGCAGGGGGAAATCAGCCCCAGCATTTT
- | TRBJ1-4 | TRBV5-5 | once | CASSGGAANEKLFF | TGTGCCAGCAGCGGGGGCGCGGCTAATGAAAAACTGTTTTTT
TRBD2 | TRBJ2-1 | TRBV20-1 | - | CSARDALAGYNEQFF | TGCAGTGCTAGAGATGCCCTAGCGGGTTACAATGAGCAGTTCTTC
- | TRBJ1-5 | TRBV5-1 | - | CASSLAPSAIDQPQHF | TGCGCCAGCAGCTTGGCTCCCAGCGCAATAGATCAGCCCCAGCATTTT
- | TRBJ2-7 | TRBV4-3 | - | CASSFGRVSEQYF | TGCGCCAGCAGCTTTGGCAGGGTTAGCGAGCAGTACTTC
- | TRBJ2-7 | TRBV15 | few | CATSRGIYEQYF | TGTGCCACCAGCAGAGGGATCTACGAGCAGTACTTC
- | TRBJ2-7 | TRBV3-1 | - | CASSQGWDKAYEQYF | TGTGCCAGCAGCCAAGGGTGGGACAAGGCCTACGAGCAGTACTTC
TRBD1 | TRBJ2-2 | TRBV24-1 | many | CATSEISTGGELFF | TGTGCCACCAGTGAAATCTCGACAGGGGGGGAGCTGTTTTTT
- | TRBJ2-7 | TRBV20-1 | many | CSARATGRYEQYF | TGCAGTGCTAGAGCCACCGGGAGATACGAGCAGTACTTC
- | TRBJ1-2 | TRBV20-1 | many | CSASSPLSDGYTF | TGCAGTGCTAGTTCCCCGTTATCGGATGGCTACACCTTC